This T cell receptor beta chain appears in the sequencing data of a study of T-cell reconstitution after alpha-beta-depleted transplantation in children. For TCRbeta, the library was prepared with unique molecular identifiers. TCRdb fed the PCR reads into MiXCR, producing one record per CDR3 protein. The table lists 55,000 to 70,000 distinct CDR3 sequences, around 9.9% of them singletons. Notes on the study in general: Newly made T cells mostly supplied T-cell counts and diversity one year after transplant. Where alpha-beta T cells came from about two months after transplant was reportedly several hundred expanded graft clones. At day 60, the high TCRbeta diversity found in some patients originated from recipient T cells and thymic progenitors that had survived.

The table lists this clonotype with many counts. No antigen is known for it. This clonotype was obtained from a boy younger than 18 with acute myeloid leukemia, due to receive a stem cell transplant. The sequenced sample was PBMCs, obtained before TCRalphabeta/CD19-depleted stem cell transplant.

CDR3 sequence (DNA): TGCGCCAGCAGCTTCGGGGCGGGAGGAGATCAGCCCCAGCATTTT. Its translation is CASSFGAGGDQPQHF. The chain is built from TRBV5-1 and TRBJ1-5; tentative D call: TRBD1 (5 bases). CDR1 and CDR2 from the germline V gene are SGHRS and YFSETQ. This CDR3 contains 15 residues. The V gene lost 2 bases and the J gene lost 5 bases, with 14 bases spanning the gap. The variable domain in full, completed from reference TRBV5-1 and TRBJ1-5, reads KAGVTQTPRYLIKTRGQQVTLSCSPISGHRSVSWYQQTPGQGLQFLFEYFSETQRNKGNFPGRFSGRQFSNSRSEMNVSTLELGDSALYLCASSFGAGGDQPQHFGDGTRLSIL.